This passage covers 16 T cell receptor beta chains from one sample sequenced in a study of blood T cell repertoires in COVID-19 (dated by TCRdb to about 2020). Library preparation employed the immunoSEQ multiplex PCR assay. TCRdb provides this immuneACCESS table in a form limited to in-frame rearrangements. Some clones are lacking; in checked studies, under half of them reflect an unresolved V gene, and why the rest are absent is not known. The sample table holds fewer than 250,000 clones, of which approximately 82% were seen once. Under 2% of the sample comes from the top ten. Sequencing input: peripheral blood. These receptor sequences come from a woman of 80 years or more with acute or convalescent COVID-19.

V is TRBV18 and J is TRBJ2-5; TRBD2 is a possible D gene (5 bases). The CDR3 has 15 amino acids. Germline V gene data show CDR1 as KGHSH and CDR2 as LQKENI. Trimming cost V 1 base and J 2 bases, with 11 bases left between them. CDR3 in amino acids: CASSPQRAAQETQYF. The CDR3 nucleotides are TGTGCCAGCTCACCACAAAGAGCGGCGCAAGAGACCCAGTACTTC. Based on the CDR3 plus reference TRBV18 and TRBJ2-5, the full variable domain is NAGVMQNPRHLVRRRGQEARLRCSPMKGHSHVYWYRQLPEEGLKFMVYLQKENIIDESGMPKERFSAEFPKEGPSILRIQQVVRGDSAAYFCASSPQRAAQETQYFGPGTRLLVL.

The chain joins TRBV7-2 to TRBJ1-5; D remains ambiguous. The CDR3 extends over 15 amino acids. Trimming removed 5 bases at V and 6 bases at J, with 17 bases between. Germline V gene lookup returns CDR1 SGHTA and CDR2 FQGNSA. CDR3 amino acids: CASSLAGWRGQPQHF. The CDR3 coding sequence is TGTGCCAGCAGCCTCGCGGGGTGGCGAGGTCAGCCCCAGCATTTT. Full variable domain (remainder filled in from reference TRBV7-2 and TRBJ1-5): GAGVSQSPSNKVTEKGKDVELRCDPISGHTALYWYRQSLGQGLEFLIYFQGNSAPDKSGLPSDRFSAERTGGSVSTLTIQRTQQEDSAVYLCASSLAGWRGQPQHFGDGTRLSIL.

The chain couples TRBV2 to TRBJ2-2; tentative D call: TRBD1 (6 bases). The CDR3 is made up of 13 amino acids. CDR1 is SNHLY and CDR2 is FYNNEI in the germline V gene. The V end was cut by 10 bases, the J end by 5 bases, with 14 bases between. The CDR3 nucleotides are TGTGCCAACCGGACAGTTCCTACCGGGGAGCTGTTTTTT. Translation: CANRTVPTGELFF. The whole variable domain, remainder taken from reference TRBV2 and TRBJ2-2, is EPEVTQTPSHQVTQMGQEVILRCVPISNHLYFYWYRQILGQKVEFLVSFYNNEISEKSEIFDDQFSVERPDGSNFTLKIRSTKLEDSAMYFCANRTVPTGELFFGEGSRLTVL.

V is TRBV9 and J is TRBJ2-1; a possible D gene is TRBD1 (5 bases). With 0 bases removed from V and 10 bases from J, the gap between germline ends came to 11 bases. The CDR3 contains 13 residues. CDR1 and CDR2 from the germline V gene are SGDLS and YYNGEE. The CDR3 here is CASSVDWQGEQFF. The CDR3 nucleotides read TGTGCCAGCAGCGTAGATTGGCAGGGAGAGCAGTTCTTC.

This clone was recorded a few times. The V call is TRBV27, the J call TRBJ2-2; 7 bases agree with TRBD2. Germline V gene lookup returns CDR1 MNHEY and CDR2 SMNVEV (reference sequence). With V trimmed by 2 bases and J by 5 bases, 2 bases remained unmatched. The CDR3 has 14 residues. DNA for the CDR3: TGTGCCAGCAGTTTAGGACTAGGTACCGGGGAGCTGTTTTTT. It specifies CASSLGLGTGELFF.

This clone was found once. V and J are TRBV19 and TRBJ1-5, with D perhaps TRBD1 (5 bases). The germline gives CDR1 LNHDA, CDR2 SQIVND (reference sequence). This CDR3 region has 13 residues. V was shortened by 4 bases and J by 5 bases, with 9 bases between the two germline ends. The CDR3 DNA reads TGTGCCAGTAGTACCCAGGGATATCAGCCCCAGCATTTT. Protein: CASSTQGYQPQHF.

The count of this clone is one. This chain links TRBV20-1 with TRBJ2-3; D is undetermined. Germline CDR1 and CDR2: DFQATT and SNEGSKA (reference sequence). This CDR3 region has 13 residues. V lost 3 bases and J 4 bases, leaving 11 bases between the germline ends. The CDR3 region is CSASWQAADTQYF. CDR3 sequence (DNA): TGCAGTGCTAGTTGGCAGGCTGCAGATACGCAGTATTTT.

The rearrangement joins TRBV5-6 to TRBJ1-2, with TRBD1 matching 12 bases. With 4 bases clipped from V and 2 bases from J, the junction kept 12 bases outside the gene matches. Germline V gene sequence: CDR1 SGHDT, CDR2 YYEEEE. The CDR3 totals 18 residues. The CDR3 DNA is TGTGCCAGCAGCCCCATCCGGGACAGGGGGCGCAGGAACTATGGCTACACCTTC. Translation gives CASSPIRDRGRRNYGYTF.

The chain is built from TRBV27 and TRBJ1-5; 8 nucleotides align to TRBD1. The CDR3 is 15 residues long. Germline V gene lookup returns CDR1 MNHEY and CDR2 SMNVEV (reference sequence). Unmatched junction bases numbered 10, after V lost 6 bases and J lost 6 bases. CDR3 protein: CASSRDRGQGQPQHF. Here the CDR3 DNA reads TGTGCCAGCAGCCGAGACAGGGGCCAGGGTCAGCCCCAGCATTTT.

The rearrangement joins TRBV6-5 to TRBJ2-7; 8 positions agree with TRBD2. Germline lookup yields CDR1 MNHEY and CDR2 SVGAGI. The CDR3 runs to 13 residues. The V and J ends lost 6 bases and 5 bases, in that order; junction bases with no gene match: 6. In nucleotides, the CDR3 is TGTGCCAGCAGGGGTAGCGGGAACCACGAGCAGTACTTC. Its protein product is CASRGSGNHEQYF.

This chain uses TRBV6-5 with TRBJ1-2; no definite D call. Trimming took off 6 bases at V and 7 bases at J, with 9 bases between the two ends. Germline V gene sequence: CDR1 MNHEY, CDR2 SVGAGI. This CDR3 is built from 11 residues. The chain's CDR3 is CASRLSGGYTF. Here the CDR3 DNA reads TGTGCCAGCAGGCTCTCGGGTGGCTACACCTTC.

The chain recombines TRBV5-1 with TRBJ2-5; 9 bases map to TRBD2. Germline V gives CDR1 SGHRS, CDR2 YFSETQ. The J segment lost 3 bases and the V segment lost 0 bases, leaving 6 bases of the junction unmatched. CDR3 length: 16 amino acids. The CDR3 sequence is CASSLAGTSRKETQYF. CDR3 nucleotides: TGCGCCAGCAGCTTGGCCGGGACTAGCAGGAAAGAGACCCAGTACTTC.

The rearrangement links TRBV5-4 to TRBJ2-5; TRBD2 matches at 10 bases. Germline CDR1 SGHNT, CDR2 YYREEE (reference sequence). This CDR3 has 16 residues. V gave up 4 bases and J gave up 1 base; unmatched junction bases: 7. The CDR3 DNA reads as TGTGCCAGCAGCACCCCAGCGGGGGGGAGCCAAGAGACCCAGTACTTC. Translating it yields CASSTPAGGSQETQYF.

This clone was picked up one time. This chain links TRBV28 with TRBJ2-1, with unresolved D. The CDR3 has 13 residues. Trimming pared 7 bases from V and 5 bases from J, leaving 12 bases between. The germline gives CDR1 MDHEN, CDR2 SYDVKM. CDR3 amino acids: CASNRLPNNEQFF. The CDR3 region has the DNA TGTGCCAGCAATAGACTCCCGAACAATGAGCAGTTCTTC.

The chain employs TRBV28 and TRBJ2-7; 8 nucleotides align to TRBD2. Trimming took 5 bases from V and 0 from J; bases not matched to a gene: 15. CDR3 length: 18 amino acids. Germline-derived CDR1 and CDR2 are MDHEN and SYDVKM. The CDR3 coding sequence is TGTGCCAGCAGTGGCCCTAGCCGGTCTAGCGGGCGCTCCTACGAGCAGTACTTC. Its translation is CASSGPSRSSGRSYEQYF.

The rearrangement uses TRBV5-1 and TRBJ2-2, with 8 nucleotides matching TRBD1. Germline CDR1 reads SGHRS; CDR2 reads YFSETQ. The V and J ends lost 4 bases and 0 bases, in that order; junction bases with no gene match: 11. The CDR3 covers 18 residues. The CDR3 sequence: CASSLGPAGGANTGELFF. The CDR3 DNA follows: TGCGCCAGCAGCCTGGGGCCCGCAGGGGGCGCGAACACCGGGGAGCTGTTTTTT.